Sequencing of this T cell receptor (beta chain) was carried out in a study of T cell responses to AZD1222 COVID-19 vaccine. Findings of the study overall: Spike was spanned by vaccine-associated CD4 TCRs, with dominance at 160-218 and 743-854. At study baseline, merely more than 5 AZD1222 recipients were seropositive. Among spike-specific TCRs, nearly half reportedly target unmutated variant regions. Females outnumbered males among donors, who were mostly white British; clonal diversity was possibly underestimated.

The table came from immunoSEQ multiplex PCR; TCRdb's copy has only in-frame clones and leaves some out. The repertoire holds around 150,000 clones, with around 95% as singletons. This clone was seen only a few times. Its antigen is unknown. Looked up from germline, CDR1 is SGDLS and CDR2 is YYNGEE. Trimming took 0 bases from V and 7 from J, leaving 7 bases between them. The CDR3 sequence is 12 residues long. The sequences come from peripheral blood, collected on day 0 of AZD1222 vaccination. This receptor was identified in an adult in good health. The chain carries TRBV9 and TRBJ1-2; D remains unclear. The CDR3 region has the DNA TGTGCCAGCAGCGTAGGATTCGGTGGCTACACCTTC. Translation: CASSVGFGGYTF.